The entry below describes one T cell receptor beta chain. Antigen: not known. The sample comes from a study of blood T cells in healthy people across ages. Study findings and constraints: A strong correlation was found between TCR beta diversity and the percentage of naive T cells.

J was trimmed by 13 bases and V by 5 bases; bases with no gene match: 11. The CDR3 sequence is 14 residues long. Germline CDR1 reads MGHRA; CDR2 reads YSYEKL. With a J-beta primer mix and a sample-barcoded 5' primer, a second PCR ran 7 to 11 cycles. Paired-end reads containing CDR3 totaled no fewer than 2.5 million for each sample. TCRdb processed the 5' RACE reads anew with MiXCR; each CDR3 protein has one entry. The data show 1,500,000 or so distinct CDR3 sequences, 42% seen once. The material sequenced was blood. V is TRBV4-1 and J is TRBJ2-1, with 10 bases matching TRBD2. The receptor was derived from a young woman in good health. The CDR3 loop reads CASSGGLALETQFF. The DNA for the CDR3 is TGCGCCAGCAGCGGGGGACTAGCGTTGGAGACCCAGTTCTTC.